This is a list of T cell receptor beta chains from one sample in a study of T cell responses to AZD1222 COVID-19 vaccine. Produced via immunoSEQ multiplex PCR; TCRdb's table is partial and in-frame only. The sample comprises some 110,000 clones, approximately 90% of which are singletons, and roughly 4% rests with the top ten. The sample here was peripheral blood, taken 28 days after the second AZD1222 dose. These receptors came from an adult who received the AZD1222 COVID-19 vaccine. Both conserved end residues are trimmed from each CDR3.

j_call v_call cdr3_aa
TRBJ2-3 TRBV30 ACPPGVAWS
TRBJ2-1 TRBV6-5 ASGKRGGPYNEQF
TRBJ1-1 TRBV4-2 ASSQDGQGTEAF
TRBJ1-2 TRBV25-1 ASTGSGGSYGYT
TRBJ2-3 TRBV14 ASGRIGGIGDTQY
TRBJ2-1 TRBV11-3 ASSSTASYNEQF
TRBJ2-5 TRBV7-3 ASRQTGTSSTETQY
TRBJ2-3 TRBV7-2 ASSPAGAGLGTQY
TRBJ2-6 TRBV6-5 ASTAGANVLT
TRBJ1-2 TRBV9 ASSVAPSRGSYGYT
TRBJ2-1 TRBV6-5 ASITSGSGEQF
TRBJ2-2 TRBV7-2 ASRPYRGKGGDTGELF
TRBJ1-6 TRBV5-1 ASSLDRLGTGRVNSPLH
TRBJ2-3 TRBV6-5 AGRGLADPY
TRBJ1-3 TRBV29-1 SVSPGYSGNTIY
TRBJ2-5 TRBV7-8 ASSFSGQGFGTQY
TRBJ2-7 TRBV3-1/TRBV3-2 ASSRGPPLGEQY
TRBJ1-1 TRBV9 ASSSRGGGGTEAF
TRBJ1-5 TRBV28 ASSRGGYQPQH
TRBJ2-1 TRBV3-1/TRBV3-2 ASSLTGGTSSYNEQF
TRBJ1-3 TRBV5-6 ASSFPDRGDTIY
TRBJ1-1 TRBV6-4 ASSERSGAGTEAF
TRBJ1-1 TRBV9 ASSVLKDLNTEAF
TRBJ2-1 TRBV2 ASRYGTGHNEQF
TRBJ2-7 TRBV11-3 ASSSGTGPSYEQY
TRBJ1-6 TRBV5-1 ASSENHVVNSPLH
TRBJ1-4 TRBV7-2 ASSFPQDRGQQLF
TRBJ2-3 TRBV6-4 ASRGGEADTQY
TRBJ1-2 TRBV7-6 ASSLGGNYGYT
TRBJ2-7 TRBV6-2/TRBV6-3 ASSYRDTYEQY
TRBJ1-2 TRBV7-9 ASSLAVVQRIYGYT
TRBJ2-7 TRBV11-1 ASSLRDRGIYEQY
TRBJ2-3 TRBV9 ASSVVGASTDTQY
TRBJ2-7 TRBV7-8 ASSRTDLEQY
TRBJ2-5 TRBV5-1 ASSFWADQETQY
TRBJ2-5 TRBV3-1/TRBV3-2 ATEDSLETQY
TRBJ1-6 TRBV9 ASSVAGQLGTNSPLH
TRBJ2-7 TRBV2 ASKQTGGYEQY
TRBJ1-1 TRBV4-1 ASSQERGDTEAF
TRBJ2-3 TRBV18 ASSGVGGDTQY
TRBJ2-7 TRBV5-1 ASSVTGEGAGGSYEQY
TRBJ1-2 TRBV11-2 ASTSLKDTGTAGYGYT
TRBJ2-7 TRBV5-1 ASSLGPRGYEQY
TRBJ2-2 TRBV4-2 ASSPKEGTLPLTGELF
TRBJ2-1 TRBV10-3 AIRSSGDDNEQF
TRBJ2-5 TRBV4-3 ASSPRGFQETQY
TRBJ2-7 TRBV21-1 ASSKEPGQGTYEQY
TRBJ1-1 TRBV9 ASSADAKGGTEAF
TRBJ1-2 TRBV3-1/TRBV3-2 ASSQDTNYGYT
TRBJ1-2 TRBV5-5 ASSLSVFGQRYYGYT
TRBJ2-1 TRBV23-1 ASKRAGARAYNEQF
TRBJ1-1 TRBV12-3/TRBV12-4 ASSWVVNTEAF
TRBJ2-5 TRBV25-1 ASSEFTSGWETQY
TRBJ1-2 TRBV4-1 ASSQQAGKTFYGYT
TRBJ2-7 TRBV11-1 ASSRGEVGYEQY
TRBJ1-4 TRBV5-6 ASSLAAGTGDEKLF
TRBJ2-1 TRBV5-8 ASTRSGRDSGQF